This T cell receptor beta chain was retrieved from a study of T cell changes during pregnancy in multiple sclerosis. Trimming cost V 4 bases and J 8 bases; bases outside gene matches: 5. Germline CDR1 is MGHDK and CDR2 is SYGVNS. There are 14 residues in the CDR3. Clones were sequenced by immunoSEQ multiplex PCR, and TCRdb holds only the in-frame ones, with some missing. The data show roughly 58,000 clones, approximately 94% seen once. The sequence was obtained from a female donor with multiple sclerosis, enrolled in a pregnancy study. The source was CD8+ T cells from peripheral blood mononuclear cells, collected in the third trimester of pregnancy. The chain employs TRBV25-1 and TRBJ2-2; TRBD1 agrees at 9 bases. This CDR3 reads CASSGGQGVGELFF. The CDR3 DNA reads TGTGCCAGCAGTGGGGGACAGGGCGTTGGGGAGCTGTTTTTT.